Below are 17 T cell receptor beta chains sequenced from a single sample in a study of shared clonotypes between healthy human individuals. The protocol was immunoSEQ multiplex PCR, while the TCRdb copy is restricted to in-frame clones and leaves out a portion. Of about 470,000 clones listed, roughly three quarters were seen once; the top ten hold about 12%. The sequencing sample was made of PBMCs. These receptors were taken from a woman between 40 and 50 years old in good health. Some clones in this sample may be carry-over from other donors' samples.

The CDR3 protein is CASSLSRAGVSKNIQYF. CDR3 coding DNA: TGTGCCAGCAGCTTAAGTAGGGCGGGAGTTAGCAAAAACATTCAGTACTTC. The genes are TRBV7-9 and TRBJ2-4; TRBD2 agrees at 7 bases. Trimming at V came to 2 bases and at J to 3 bases, leaving 10 bases not matched to a gene. The germline V gene has CDR1 SEHNR and CDR2 FQNEAQ (reference sequence). The CDR3 loop spans 17 amino acids.

V and J are TRBV5-1 and TRBJ2-5; 7 bases match TRBD1. J gave up 0 bases and V 4 bases, and 6 bases lay outside the gene matches. This CDR3 is built from 15 residues. Germline CDR1 SGHRS, CDR2 YFSETQ. DNA of the CDR3: TGCGCCAGCAGCGGAGGACAGGCGTACCAAGAGACCCAGTACTTC. Its protein is CASSGGQAYQETQYF. Complete variable domain (other parts from reference TRBV5-1 and TRBJ2-5): KAGVTQTPRYLIKTRGQQVTLSCSPISGHRSVSWYQQTPGQGLQFLFEYFSETQRNKGNFPGRFSGRQFSNSRSEMNVSTLELGDSALYLCASSGGQAYQETQYFGPGTRLLVL.

This chain uses TRBV29-1 with TRBJ1-1; 7 bases are a match to TRBD1. V was pared by 3 bases and J by 6 bases, with 4 bases of the junction left unmatched. Germline CDR1 and CDR2: SQVTM and ANQGSEA. This CDR3 comprises 12 residues. Here the CDR3 DNA reads TGCAGCGTTGAGCGCGGGACAGCTGAAGCTTTCTTT. This translates into CSVERGTAEAFF.

This clone was seen more than once but under ten times. This rearrangement joins TRBV2 to TRBJ2-7, with a weak D call TRBD2 (5 bases). Trimming took off 4 bases at V and 3 bases at J, with 13 bases between the two ends. Germline CDR1 is SNHLY and CDR2 is FYNNEI. The CDR3 spans 14 residues. CDR3 in amino acids: CASSVGGRNYEQYF. CDR3 sequence (DNA): TGTGCCAGCAGTGTCGGAGGACGGAACTACGAGCAGTACTTC.

The chain uses TRBV9 and TRBJ1-1, with D uncertain. The CDR3 contains 14 residues. V gave up 4 bases and J gave up 4 bases, with 14 bases separating them. Germline CDR1 SGDLS, CDR2 YYNGEE. The CDR3 reads CASSPQPSGTEAFF. Here the CDR3 DNA reads TGTGCCAGCAGCCCTCAGCCCTCGGGCACTGAAGCTTTCTTT.

J is TRBJ2-1 and V is TRBV19; the D is unclear. The V end lost 4 bases, the J end lost 5 bases, and 6 bases lay between the germline ends. CDR3 length equals 12 residues. Per germline, CDR1 LNHDA and CDR2 SQIVND (reference sequence). CDR3 amino acids: CASSNRNNEQFF. CDR3 sequence (DNA): TGTGCCAGTAGTAATCGGAACAATGAGCAGTTCTTC.

This clone showed up just a few times. Mismatch with germline at one junction end may stem from a read error. The chain couples TRBV20-1 to TRBJ1-2; tentative D call: TRBD1 (5 bases). The CDR3 extends over 11 amino acids. Per the germline V gene, CDR1 is DFQATT and CDR2 is SNEGSKA (reference sequence). CDR3: CSAREGPSLIF. In DNA, the CDR3 is TGCAGTGCTAGAGAGGGACCCTCTCTGATCTTC.

This clone came up once. CDR3 sequence (DNA): TGTGCCAGCAGCACAGCGGGAGGCCCCTCCGAGCAGTACTTC. Residues: CASSTAGGPSEQYF. The rearrangement links TRBV13 to TRBJ2-7; 9 nucleotides match TRBD2. Unmatched junction bases numbered 8, after V lost 5 bases and J lost 6 bases. CDR3 length: 14 residues. The germline V gene has CDR1 PRHDT and CDR2 FYEKMQ (reference sequence).

CDR3 sequence (DNA): TGTGCCAGCAGCCAGCCCGGGACCGACACCGGGGAGCTGTTTTTT. It yields the protein CASSQPGTDTGELFF. The chain employs TRBV4-2 and TRBJ2-2; D could derive from TRBD1 or TRBD2 (5 bases each). The CDR3 runs to 15 residues. CDR1 and CDR2 (germline): LGHNA, YNFKEQ. The V end lost 3 bases, the J end lost 3 bases, and 11 bases lay between the germline ends.

This clone was observed a few times. V usage is TRBV27 and J usage is TRBJ2-7; D is undetermined. The germline gives CDR1 MNHEY, CDR2 SMNVEV (reference sequence). The V end was cut by 3 bases, the J end by 2 bases, with 8 bases between. The CDR3 length is 13 residues. The DNA for the CDR3 is TGTGCCAGCAGTTTCGACCCGACCTACGAGCAGTACTTC. Translating gives CASSFDPTYEQYF.

The chain combines TRBV5-1 with TRBJ2-5; 8 positions agree with TRBD2. The CDR3 has 15 residues. J gave up 5 bases and V 4 bases, and 10 bases lay outside the gene matches. CDR1 is SGHRS and CDR2 is YFSETQ in the germline V gene. The CDR3 sequence is CASSTTGTSDETQYF. The CDR3 region has the DNA TGCGCCAGCAGCACTACCGGGACTAGTGATGAGACCCAGTACTTC.

This clone appeared many times. Here the CDR3 reads CASSYRQGVGNTIYF. The CDR3 DNA follows: TGTGCCAGCAGTTACCGTCAGGGGGTTGGAAACACCATATATTTT. This chain uses TRBV6-6 with TRBJ1-3, with TRBD1 matching over 7 bases. CDR3 size: 15 residues. Germline CDR1 reads MNHNY; CDR2 reads SVGAGI (reference sequence). V dropped 2 bases and J dropped 3; count of bases not matched to a gene: 4.

The rearrangement joins TRBV5-1 to TRBJ1-2; 10 bases are a match to TRBD1. J gave up 6 bases and V 5 bases, and 4 bases lay outside the gene matches. Looked up from germline, CDR1 is SGHRS and CDR2 is YFSETQ. The CDR3 spans 13 residues. This chain's CDR3 is CASSDRGRDGYTF. The CDR3 region has the DNA TGCGCCAGCAGTGACAGGGGGCGCGATGGCTACACCTTC.

The V gene is TRBV11-2, the J gene TRBJ2-5; 8 bases align to TRBD2. The J call may be wrong; the DNA end is better matched by TRBJ2-7. Germline V CDR1 and CDR2: SGHAT, FQNNGV. There are 15 residues in the CDR3. The chain's CDR3 is CASSLAGGSSYEQYF. The CDR3 DNA follows: TGTGCCAGCAGCTTAGCGGGAGGGAGCTCCTACGAGCAGTACTTC.

The V and J genes are TRBV4-1 and TRBJ1-2; no definite D call. The CDR3 is 13 residues long. Trimming shortened V by 0 bases and J by 4 bases, and 6 bases separated the two germline ends. CDR1 is MGHRA and CDR2 is YSYEKL in the germline V gene. DNA of the CDR3: TGCGCCAGCAGCCAAGAGGGAATCTATGGCTACACCTTC. It codes for CASSQEGIYGYTF.

The V call is TRBV30, the J call TRBJ1-3; perhaps TRBD1 as D (6 bases). This CDR3 region has 16 residues. Trimming took off 2 bases at V and 0 bases at J, with 14 bases between the two ends. CDR1 is GTSNPN, CDR2 SVGIG, per germline (reference sequence). The CDR3 is CAWSLGGYDSGNTIYF. The DNA of the CDR3 is TGTGCCTGGAGTTTAGGGGGGTACGACTCTGGAAACACCATATATTTT. Variable domain in full (rest from reference TRBV30 and TRBJ1-3): SQTIHQWPATLVQPVGSPLSLECTVEGTSNPNLYWYRQAAGRGLQLLFYSVGIGQISSEVPQNLSASRPQDRQFILSSKKLLLSDSGFYLCAWSLGGYDSGNTIYFGEGSWLTVV.

About this clone: Other DNA sequences within the sample encode an identical CDR3. The chain links TRBV5-1 to TRBJ2-7; D is undetermined. The germline gives CDR1 SGHRS, CDR2 YFSETQ. The V end lost 0 bases, the J end lost 3 bases, and 7 bases lay between the germline ends. The CDR3 consists of 13 residues. CDR3 sequence: CASSLVADYEQYF. The DNA for the CDR3 is TGCGCCAGCAGCTTGGTTGCCGACTACGAGCAGTACTTC. Based on the CDR3 plus reference TRBV5-1 and TRBJ2-7, the full variable domain is KAGVTQTPRYLIKTRGQQVTLSCSPISGHRSVSWYQQTPGQGLQFLFEYFSETQRNKGNFPGRFSGRQFSNSRSEMNVSTLELGDSALYLCASSLVADYEQYFGPGTRLTVT.